One and the same sample provided the 25 T cell receptor beta chains below, sequenced in a study of OX40 agonist ivuxolimab in advanced cancers. Using immunoSEQ multiplex PCR, the repertoire was profiled, and TCRdb retains in-frame clones only, with some absent. Of roughly 90,000 clones in the sample, about 90% are singletons; the top ten hold approximately 8.4%. Sample: CD4+ or CD8+ T cells sorted from blood, taken in a trial of the OX40 agonist ivuxolimab. The receptors originated from an adult with an advanced solid tumor such as melanoma, head and neck, liver or kidney cancer.

The J gene is TRBJ1-2, the V gene TRBV29-1, with TRBD1 as a possible D gene (5 bases). CDR3 length: 13 amino acids. With 4 bases removed from V and 6 bases from J, the gap between germline ends came to 15 bases. Germline CDR1 is SQVTM and CDR2 is ANQGSEA. Written as DNA, the CDR3 is TGCAGCGTTGTTTTGCAGGGAGCAAATGGCTACACCTTC. As protein: CSVVLQGANGYTF.

This clone was counted a single time. V gene TRBV19 combines with J gene TRBJ2-1; 13 bases are a match to TRBD2. Trimming removed 8 bases from V and 7 bases from J; junction bases left unmatched: 14. The CDR3 runs to 17 residues. Per germline, CDR1 LNHDA and CDR2 SQIVND (reference sequence). CDR3 loop: CASGSSGTSGMGNEQFF. The CDR3 DNA is TGTGCCAGTGGGTCTTCCGGGACTAGCGGGATGGGGAATGAGCAGTTCTTC.

The chain carries TRBV6-1 and TRBJ1-5, with a tentative D call TRBD1 (5 bases). Germline V lookup: CDR1 MNHNS, CDR2 SASEGT. With 2 bases removed from V and 0 bases from J, the gap between germline ends came to 8 bases. The CDR3 runs to 15 residues. Written as DNA, the CDR3 is TGTGCCAGCAGTGAAATGACAGATAGCAATCAGCCCCAGCATTTT. Protein product: CASSEMTDSNQPQHF.

The chain is built from TRBV6-1 and TRBJ2-2; D uncertain. CDR3 length equals 12 residues. Germline CDR1 MNHNS, CDR2 SASEGT. The V gene lost 6 bases and the J gene lost 7 bases, with 9 bases spanning the gap. The CDR3 DNA reads TGTGCCAGCAGCGAGCTAGTCGGGGAGCTGTTTTTT. Amino acids: CASSELVGELFF.

V gene TRBV13 combines with J gene TRBJ1-2; the D gene is possibly TRBD1 (6 bases). CDR1 and CDR2 from the germline V gene are PRHDT and FYEKMQ (reference sequence). The CDR3 covers 14 residues. V shed 6 bases and J shed 5 bases, with 16 bases lying between them. This chain's CDR3 is CASSFVGGRYGYTF. The CDR3 DNA reads TGTGCCAGCAGTTTCGTTGGGGGCAGGTATGGCTACACCTTC. The complete variable domain, with remaining parts taken from reference TRBV13 and TRBJ1-2, reads AAGVIQSPRHLIKEKRETATLKCYPIPRHDTVYWYQQGPGQDPQFLISFYEKMQSDKGSIPDRFSAQQFSDYHSELNMSSLELGDSALYFCASSFVGGRYGYTFGSGTRLTVV.

The chain joins TRBV28 to TRBJ1-2; no firm D call. Trimming pared 3 bases from V and 6 bases from J, leaving 11 bases between. Per the germline V gene, CDR1 is MDHEN and CDR2 is SYDVKM. The CDR3 loop spans 13 amino acids. This CDR3 is CASSFGPLDGYTF. DNA for the CDR3: TGTGCCAGCAGTTTCGGCCCTTTGGATGGCTACACCTTC.

The gene calls are TRBV5-6 and TRBJ2-7; D gene ambiguous. The germline V gene encodes CDR1 SGHDT and CDR2 YYEEEE. The V and J ends lost 0 bases and 3 bases respectively, with 7 bases between them. The CDR3 loop spans 13 amino acids. CDR3 in DNA: TGTGCCAGCAGCTTGGGGTCAGTCTACGAGCAGTACTTC. This codes for CASSLGSVYEQYF.

This clone has only one observation. The chain recombines TRBV5-1 with TRBJ2-5; either TRBD1 or TRBD2 may fit D (5 bases each). The end of the DNA fits TRBJ2-7 better, so the J call may be wrong. CDR3 length equals 13 residues. Germline assignment: CDR1 SGHRS and CDR2 YFSETQ. As DNA, the CDR3 is TGCGCCAGCAGCTCCCGGGACGTATACGAGCAGTACTTC. It yields the protein CASSSRDVYEQYF.

This clone was observed at least ten times. The chain's CDR3 is CASSPGPRQFF. DNA for the CDR3: TGTGCCAGCAGCCCGGGTCCACGGCAGTTCTTC. The V and J genes are TRBV7-9 and TRBJ2-1; D not resolved. The CDR3 is made up of 11 amino acids. In germline, CDR1 is SEHNR, CDR2 FQNEAQ (reference sequence). Trimming took off 5 bases at V and 12 bases at J, with 11 bases between the two ends.

V and J are TRBV11-2 and TRBJ1-2, with D possibly TRBD1 on 5 matching bases. V lost 4 bases, J lost 4 bases, and 10 bases lay in between. CDR1 and CDR2 (germline): SGHAT, FQNNGV. CDR3 length: 13 residues. The CDR3 sequence: CASSSGTFYGYTF. The CDR3 DNA reads TGTGCCAGCAGCTCCGGGACGTTCTATGGCTACACCTTC.

V gene TRBV9 combines with J gene TRBJ1-3; possibly TRBD1 for D (6 bases). The CDR3 contains 17 residues. Germline lookup yields CDR1 SGDLS and CDR2 YYNGEE. Trimming took 0 bases from V and 0 from J, leaving 13 bases between them. CDR3 bases: TGTGCCAGCAGCGTAGCAGGGGAGGCTACCTCTGGAAACACCATATATTTT. This sequence encodes CASSVAGEATSGNTIYF. Together with reference TRBV9 and TRBJ1-3, the CDR3 gives the full variable domain: DSGVTQTPKHLITATGQRVTLRCSPRSGDLSVYWYQQSLDQGLQFLIQYYNGEERAKGNILERFSAQQFPDLHSELNLSSLELGDSALYFCASSVAGEATSGNTIYFGEGSWLTVV.

The chain has TRBV25-1 and TRBJ1-3; D remains ambiguous. Trimming removed 4 bases at V and 4 bases at J, with 8 bases between. The CDR3 spans 13 residues. Germline-derived CDR1 and CDR2 are MGHDK and SYGVNS. As DNA, the CDR3 is TGTGCCAGCAGTGGGTCCGGAGGAAACACCATATATTTT. Translated: CASSGSGGNTIYF.

The rearrangement links TRBV28 to TRBJ2-2, with 10 bases aligning to TRBD1. Germline V gene data show CDR1 as MDHEN and CDR2 as SYDVKM. CDR3 length: 19 residues. With V trimmed by 3 bases and J by 8 bases, 18 bases remained unmatched. CDR3 nucleotide sequence: TGTGCCAGCAGTTTCAGGAGAAAAGACAGGGGGCCTAGGCTAGGGGAGCTGTTTTTT. This codes for CASSFRRKDRGPRLGELFF.

The chain recombines TRBV30 with TRBJ2-1, with a weak D call TRBD2 (5 bases). CDR3 length: 12 amino acids. The germline V gene has CDR1 GTSNPN and CDR2 SVGIG (reference sequence). The ends were cut back, 6 bases at V and 9 bases at J, with 15 bases in the middle. The CDR3 region is CACSPGVSEQFF. For the CDR3, the DNA is TGTGCCTGTTCCCCCGGGGTTTCTGAGCAGTTCTTC.

This clone was counted once. The rearrangement links TRBV2 to TRBJ2-7; a possible D gene is TRBD1 (5 bases). This CDR3 spans 13 amino acids. V lost 11 bases and J 5 bases, leaving 19 bases between the germline ends. Germline V gene data show CDR1 as SNHLY and CDR2 as FYNNEI. The CDR3 is CAARRTNYDEQYF. In DNA, the CDR3 is TGTGCCGCCCGACGGACAAATTACGACGAGCAGTACTTC.

The chain combines TRBV2 with TRBJ2-3, with a possible D match to TRBD2 (7 bases). Trimming removed 1 base at V and 6 bases at J, with 11 bases between. CDR1 SNHLY and CDR2 FYNNEI come from the germline V gene. The CDR3 spans 14 residues. The CDR3 coding sequence is TGTGCCAGCAGTGAAGAACAGGGAGGGGATACGCAGTATTTT. This encodes CASSEEQGGDTQYF.

The chain carries TRBV18 and TRBJ1-5, with TRBD1 identical over 8 bases. The trim removed 1 base at V and 2 bases at J, leaving 7 bases unmatched. The CDR3 has 17 amino acids. Germline CDR1 and CDR2: KGHSH and LQKENI. The CDR3 nucleotides are TGTGCCAGCTCACCACTGTCAACAGGGGGTGGCAATCAGCCCCAGCATTTT. Amino acid sequence: CASSPLSTGGGNQPQHF.

The chain combines TRBV10-3 with TRBJ2-2, with 10 positions matching TRBD2. The CDR3 contains 16 residues. Germline CDR1 ENHRY, CDR2 SYGVKD. V trimming: 7 bases; J trimming: 1 base; junction bases outside the gene matches: 6. The DNA of the CDR3 is TGTGCCATCACCGAGGTAGCGGGAGGGAACACCGGGGAGCTGTTTTTT. Encoded protein: CAITEVAGGNTGELFF.

This chain links TRBV2 with TRBJ1-4, with no clear D. From germline, CDR1 is SNHLY and CDR2 FYNNEI. Trimming removed 4 bases at V and 3 bases at J, with 9 bases between. There are 14 residues in the CDR3. CDR3 region: CASSAGISNEKLFF. DNA for the CDR3: TGTGCCAGCAGTGCGGGCATCTCTAATGAAAAACTGTTTTTT.

V and J are TRBV5-4 and TRBJ2-3; 12 nucleotides align to TRBD2. CDR1 is SGHNT, CDR2 YYREEE, per germline (reference sequence). The CDR3 is 16 residues long. Trimming cost V 4 bases and J 3 bases; bases outside gene matches: 6. CDR3 amino acids: CASSRLAGVLTDTQYF. The CDR3 DNA sequence: TGTGCCAGCAGCAGACTAGCGGGAGTTCTGACAGATACGCAGTATTTT.

The V and J genes are TRBV5-4 and TRBJ1-2; 10 bases match TRBD1. Germline values: CDR1 SGHNT, CDR2 YYREEE (reference sequence). This CDR3 has 14 residues. The J segment lost 2 bases and the V segment lost 4 bases, leaving 2 bases of the junction unmatched. In DNA, the CDR3 is TGTGCCAGCAGCAGGGACAGGGGAAACTATGGCTACACCTTC. Its translation is CASSRDRGNYGYTF.

This chain links TRBV6-6 with TRBJ1-2, with no clear D. V was clipped by 6 bases and J by 6 bases, with 14 bases between them. This CDR3 has 13 residues. Germline V gene data show CDR1 as MNHNY and CDR2 as SVGAGI (reference sequence). CDR3 in DNA: TGTGCCAGCAGAGACATAGTTCACGATGGCTACACCTTC. It encodes CASRDIVHDGYTF.

The chain employs TRBV6-1 and TRBJ2-1, with D possibly TRBD1 on 5 matching bases. The CDR3 spans 16 residues. Trimming shortened V by 2 bases and J by 0 bases, and 11 bases separated the two germline ends. CDR1 and CDR2 from the germline V gene are MNHNS and SASEGT. The CDR3 DNA sequence: TGTGCCAGCAGTGAAAGTAGGGGCAGCTCCTACAATGAGCAGTTCTTC. It translates to CASSESRGSSYNEQFF.

The V and J genes are TRBV7-9 and TRBJ2-7; TRBD1 is a possible D gene (6 bases). Germline V gene sequence: CDR1 SEHNR, CDR2 FQNEAQ (reference sequence). Trimming took 6 bases from V and 1 from J, leaving 13 bases between them. CDR3 length: 14 amino acids. CDR3 in DNA: TGTGCCAGCAGGGCTTCCGGGACATCCTACGAGCAGTACTTC. Translating it yields CASRASGTSYEQYF.

The chain is built from TRBV6-4 and TRBJ2-3, with D tentatively TRBD1 (6 bases). This CDR3 region has 14 residues. The ends were cut back, 4 bases at V and 4 bases at J, with 12 bases in the middle. Germline V CDR1 and CDR2: MRHNA, SNTAGT. The CDR3 region is CASSAEGDADTQYF. CDR3 sequence (DNA): TGTGCCAGCAGTGCCGAGGGGGATGCAGATACGCAGTATTTT.